The T cell receptor beta chain under discussion was sequenced for a study of blood T cell repertoires in COVID-19. Study-level background: The United States, Italy and Spain provided the acute and convalescent COVID-19 samples.

Libraries were prepared by immunoSEQ multiplex PCR; TCRdb keeps only in-frame clonotypes and omits some of them. The sample holds about 150,000 clones, roughly 90% seen once. V lost 2 bases and J 0 bases, leaving 20 bases between the germline ends. The length of the CDR3 is 18 residues. Germline CDR1 is GTSNPN and CDR2 is SVGIG (reference sequence). Clinical history reported by participants formed the basis on which cohorts were assigned. V and J are TRBV30 and TRBJ1-5, with D perhaps matching TRBD1 (5 bases). Source material: PBMCs or T cells enriched from blood (not recorded which). The TCR was taken from a woman in her twenties or thirties with acute COVID-19. This CDR3 reads CAWSLSAGTVYSNQPQHF. CDR3 sequence (DNA): TGTGCCTGGAGTCTATCGGCGGGGACTGTATATAGCAATCAGCCCCAGCATTTT.